The present T cell receptor (beta chain) was sequenced within a study of early T cells in non-severe SARS-CoV-2 infection. The wider study: Alpha and beta chains were unpaired, from unsorted whole-blood bulk RNA.

The CDR3 runs 11 residues. Germline CDR1 reads DFQATT; CDR2 reads SNEGSKA (reference sequence). Trimming pared 3 bases from V and 2 bases from J, leaving 4 bases between. Individual cDNA molecules each received unique molecular identifiers attached to them. TCRdb ran MiXCR on the 5' RACE reads and lists one entry per CDR3 protein. This table holds tens of thousands of distinct CDR3 sequences, 11% found once. The sample here was whole blood, taken at baseline. This TCR was recovered from an adult who was a healthcare worker with PCR-confirmed SARS-CoV-2 infection or an uninfected control (not recorded which). This chain joins TRBV20-1 and TRBJ2-5; D unresolved. CDR3 coding DNA: TGCAGTGCTAGGAAACAAGAGACCCAGTACTTC. It yields the protein CSARKQETQYF.